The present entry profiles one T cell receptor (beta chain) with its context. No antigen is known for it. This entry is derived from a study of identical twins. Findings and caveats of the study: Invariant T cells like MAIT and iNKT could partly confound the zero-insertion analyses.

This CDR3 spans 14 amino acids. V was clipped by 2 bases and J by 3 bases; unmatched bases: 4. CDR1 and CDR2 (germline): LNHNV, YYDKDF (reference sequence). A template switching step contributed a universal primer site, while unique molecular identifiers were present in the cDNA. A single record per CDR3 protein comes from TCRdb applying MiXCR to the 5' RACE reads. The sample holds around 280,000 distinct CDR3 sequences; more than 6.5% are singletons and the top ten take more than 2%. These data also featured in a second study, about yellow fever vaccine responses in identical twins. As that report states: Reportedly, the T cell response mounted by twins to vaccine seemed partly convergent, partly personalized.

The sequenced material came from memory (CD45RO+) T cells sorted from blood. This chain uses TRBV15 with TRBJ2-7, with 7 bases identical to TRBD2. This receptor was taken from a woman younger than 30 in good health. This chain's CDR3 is CATSRPTSDYEQYF. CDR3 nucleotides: TGTGCCACCAGCAGACCTACTAGCGACTACGAGCAGTACTTC.